This passage covers 32 T cell receptor beta chains from one sample sequenced in a study of blood T cell repertoires in COVID-19. Assay: immunoSEQ multiplex PCR; the TCRdb copy retains only in-frame clones and omits some. The repertoire holds 25,000 to 35,000 clones, with about 90% as singletons. Sequences were obtained from peripheral blood. Every receptor here comes from a man aged 45-65 years with active COVID-19.

The chain employs TRBV2 and TRBJ1-2; TRBD1 aligns across 8 bases. V shed 5 bases and J 7 bases; nucleotides not matched to a gene: 6. Germline-derived CDR1 and CDR2 are SNHLY and FYNNEI. This CDR3 is 13 amino acids long. CDR3 nucleotide sequence: TGTGCCAGCAGTACGGACAGGGTTGTTGGCTACACCTTC. It is translated as CASSTDRVVGYTF.

The chain employs TRBV5-3 and TRBJ2-5, with 7 positions matching TRBD1. TRBV5-3 is an open reading frame whose function is uncertain. Losses at the gene ends were 1 base for V and 4 bases for J; bases not matched to a gene: 4. CDR3 length equals 14 residues. The CDR3 here is CARSLRGPRETQYF. For the CDR3, the DNA is TGTGCCAGAAGCTTGAGGGGGCCTCGAGAGACCCAGTACTTC.

This sequence joins TRBV7-3 and TRBJ2-1; 8 bases match TRBD2. CDR1 is SGHTA and CDR2 is FQGTGA in the germline V gene. This CDR3 is 15 amino acids long. J gave up 9 bases and V 4 bases, and 11 bases lay outside the gene matches. The CDR3 nucleotides read TGTGCCAGCAGCTCGGAGGTAGCGGGGCGGGGTGAGCAGTTCTTC. Its translation is CASSSEVAGRGEQFF.

The V gene is TRBV14, the J gene TRBJ2-1; D not resolved. Germline CDR1 SGHDN, CDR2 FVKESK. The V end was cut by 3 bases, the J end by 12 bases, with 9 bases between. CDR3 length: 11 amino acids. DNA for the CDR3: TGTGCCAGCAGCCACGGAGTCCGGCAGTTCTTC. Its protein product is CASSHGVRQFF. Filled out from reference TRBV14 and TRBJ2-1, the complete variable domain reads EAGVTQFPSHSVIEKGQTVTLRCDPISGHDNLYWYRRVMGKEIKFLLHFVKESKQDESGMPNNRFLAERTGGTYSTLKVQPAELEDSGVYFCASSHGVRQFFGPGTRLTVL.

The sample holds one count of this clone. The chain couples TRBV15 to TRBJ1-1; D remains ambiguous. V shed 3 bases and J shed 0 bases, with 14 bases lying between them. The CDR3 sequence is 16 residues long. Germline V gives CDR1 LNHNV, CDR2 YYDKDF (reference sequence). Here the CDR3 reads CATSSSRVTMNTEAFF. DNA for the CDR3: TGTGCCACCAGCAGCTCGCGGGTTACGATGAACACTGAAGCTTTCTTT.

The rearrangement joins TRBV30 to TRBJ1-5; 9 bases are a match to TRBD1. Germline V gene data show CDR1 as GTSNPN and CDR2 as SVGIG (reference sequence). The CDR3 totals 17 residues. With V trimmed by 3 bases and J by 5 bases, 14 bases remained unmatched. This CDR3 is CAWRASRGQGWDQPQHF. CDR3 coding DNA: TGTGCCTGGAGGGCTAGCCGCGGACAGGGGTGGGATCAGCCCCAGCATTTT.

The chain couples TRBV19 to TRBJ2-1; 14 bases agree with TRBD2. This CDR3 contains 15 residues. The V gene's germline CDR1 is LNHDA and CDR2 SQIVND (reference sequence). The V gene end was trimmed by 5 bases and the J gene end by 8 bases; junction bases not matched to a gene: 5. The CDR3, as DNA: TGTGCCAGTAGTGAAGGGACTAGCGGGAGCTATGAGCAGTTCTTC. Protein product: CASSEGTSGSYEQFF.

This chain joins TRBV3-1 (or the pseudogene TRBV3-2) and TRBJ2-1; 13 bases match TRBD2. The J segment lost 7 bases and the V segment lost 0 bases, leaving 12 bases of the junction unmatched. The CDR3 consists of 19 residues. The germline CDR1 and CDR2 sequences are LGHDT and YNNKEL (reference sequence). The CDR3 DNA follows: TGTGCCAGCAGCCAAGAGGGTTGGACTAGCGGGGGTTCTAGGAATGAGCAGTTCTTC. The encoded protein is CASSQEGWTSGGSRNEQFF.

The chain recombines TRBV30 with TRBJ2-3, with D uncertain. CDR3 length equals 12 residues. The V and J ends lost 8 bases and 2 bases respectively, with 11 bases between them. The germline V gene encodes CDR1 GTSNPN and CDR2 SVGIG (reference sequence). The CDR3 here is CAERGDTDTQYF. The CDR3 bases are TGTGCCGAGAGAGGCGACACAGATACGCAGTATTTT.

The rearrangement uses TRBV6-5 and TRBJ2-5, with 7 bases fitting TRBD2. Losses at the gene ends were 6 bases for V and 7 bases for J; bases not matched to a gene: 14. The CDR3 is made up of 15 amino acids. The germline V gene has CDR1 MNHEY and CDR2 SVGAGI. CDR3 sequence: CASSAGGSRAGTQYF. The CDR3 DNA reads TGTGCCAGCAGCGCCGGGGGGAGCAGGGCCGGGACCCAGTACTTC.

The chain joins TRBV12-5 to TRBJ1-4; 7 bases fit TRBD1. CDR3 length: 14 amino acids. The trim removed 1 base at V and 8 bases at J, leaving 4 bases unmatched. Germline lookup yields CDR1 LGHNT and CDR2 FRNRAP. The CDR3 is CASGLATGDEKLFF. The CDR3 DNA sequence: TGTGCTAGTGGTTTGGCCACAGGGGACGAAAAACTGTTTTTT.

This clone was found once. This CDR3 reads CASSLDRGNAEAFF. In DNA form, the CDR3 reads TGCGCCAGCAGCTTGGATCGGGGAAATGCTGAAGCTTTCTTT. The J gene is TRBJ1-1, the V gene TRBV5-1; D gene ambiguous. V shed 0 bases and J shed 6 bases, with 12 bases lying between them. This CDR3 is 14 amino acids long. Germline values: CDR1 SGHRS, CDR2 YFSETQ.

This clone is a singleton in its sample. This chain connects TRBV6-4 to TRBJ2-1, with D perhaps TRBD2 (5 bases). The CDR3 covers 16 residues. Trimming removed 0 bases from V and 3 bases from J, with 12 bases in between. CDR1 MRHNA and CDR2 SNTAGT come from the germline V gene. In DNA, the CDR3 is TGTGCCAGCAGTGACTCGGGGAGCGGAGACTACAATGAGCAGTTCTTC. It specifies CASSDSGSGDYNEQFF.

The chain has TRBV21-1 and TRBJ2-7; TRBD2 is taken as the D call from the table, unchecked against the DNA. TRBV21-1 is assigned pseudogene status. The CDR3 is made up of 16 amino acids. This chain's CDR3 is CASRTGGGPIGYEQYF. The CDR3 DNA sequence: TGTGCCAGCAGGACGGGGGGGGGCCCCATCGGGTACGAGCAGTACTTC.

This chain uses TRBV5-1 with TRBJ2-2; 10 bases are a match to TRBD1. The CDR3 sequence is 15 residues long. Germline loops: CDR1 SGHRS, CDR2 YFSETQ. V dropped 6 bases and J dropped 4; count of bases not matched to a gene: 6. The CDR3 sequence is CASTTGTGATGELFF. CDR3 sequence (DNA): TGCGCCAGCACCACCGGGACAGGGGCCACCGGGGAGCTGTTTTTT.

V usage is TRBV6-5 and J usage is TRBJ2-7, with 7 bases aligning to TRBD2. This CDR3 is 14 amino acids long. Germline lookup yields CDR1 MNHEY and CDR2 SVGAGI. With V trimmed by 8 bases and J by 0 bases, 7 bases remained unmatched. The CDR3: CASSGLRPSYEQYF. The CDR3 bases are TGTGCCAGCTCGGGACTACGCCCCTCCTACGAGCAGTACTTC.

This chain joins TRBV21-1 and TRBJ2-1; TRBD2, as called in the table, went unchecked against the DNA. TRBV21-1 is termed a pseudogene. The CDR3 sequence is 16 residues long. The CDR3 loop reads CASSKNTSGKYNEQFF. CDR3 DNA: TGTGCCAGCAGCAAGAATACTAGCGGGAAATACAATGAGCAGTTCTTC.

This chain connects TRBV3-1 (or the pseudogene TRBV3-2) to TRBJ2-2; 14 bases match TRBD2. V trimming: 4 bases; J trimming: 6 bases; junction bases outside the gene matches: 1. Germline values: CDR1 LGHDT, CDR2 YNNKEL (reference sequence). The CDR3 is 15 residues long. The CDR3 spells CASSPGLAGAGELFF. The CDR3 bases are TGTGCCAGCAGCCCGGGACTAGCGGGAGCCGGGGAGCTGTTTTTT.

The V and J genes are TRBV7-2 and TRBJ2-7; a weak D match, TRBD2 (5 bases). The V end lost 4 bases, the J end lost 9 bases, and 16 bases lay between the germline ends. The germline V gene encodes CDR1 SGHTA and CDR2 FQGNSA. The CDR3 is 13 amino acids. The CDR3 DNA follows: TGTGCCAGCAGCTCACAGCCGGAGGCTGTGCAGTACTTC. Its translation is CASSSQPEAVQYF.

The chain couples TRBV6-5 to TRBJ2-6, with 7 bases aligning to TRBD1. This CDR3 spans 15 amino acids. CDR1 and CDR2 from the germline V gene are MNHEY and SVGAGI. Trimming at V came to 2 bases and at J to 4 bases, leaving 2 bases not matched to a gene. CDR3 DNA sequence: TGTGCCAGCAGTTACGGGACAGCGGGGGCCAACGTCCTGACTTTC. It is translated as CASSYGTAGANVLTF.

This clone was detected only once. The chain combines TRBV6-5 with TRBJ2-3, with 10 bases lining up with TRBD2. V dropped 0 bases and J dropped 7; count of bases not matched to a gene: 7. The CDR3 sequence is 16 residues long. Germline assignment: CDR1 MNHEY and CDR2 SVGAGI. The CDR3 nucleotides read TGTGCCAGCAGTTACTCGAGGAGCGGGGGGGCTTATACGCAGTATTTT. This sequence encodes CASSYSRSGGAYTQYF.

V and J are TRBV7-6 and TRBJ1-2; weak D call: TRBD1 (5 bases). Germline CDR1 and CDR2: SGHVS and FNYEAQ. The CDR3 length is 17 residues. V was clipped by 0 bases and J by 4 bases, with 18 bases between them. The CDR3 DNA follows: TGTGCCAGCAGCTTAGCAGGGTCGAGTTCCCAGGGCTATGGCTACACCTTC. Its protein is CASSLAGSSSQGYGYTF.

V gene TRBV5-4 combines with J gene TRBJ2-7; 8 nucleotides match TRBD2. The CDR3 loop spans 14 amino acids. Trimming cost V 0 bases and J 3 bases; bases outside gene matches: 2. Germline CDR1 and CDR2: SGHNT and YYREEE (reference sequence). For the CDR3, the DNA is TGTGCCAGCAGCTTGGAAGCGGGAGACTACGAGCAGTACTTC. Translated: CASSLEAGDYEQYF.

The gene calls are TRBV10-1 and TRBJ1-6; TRBD1 is a possible D gene (5 bases). This CDR3 contains 15 residues. V was cut by 0 bases and J by 7 bases, with 10 bases left in between. Germline CDR1 WNHNN, CDR2 SYGVQD (reference sequence). The CDR3 is CASSESIGGNSPLHF. CDR3 DNA: TGCGCCAGCAGTGAGTCGATCGGGGGGAATTCACCCCTCCACTTT.

The rearrangement uses TRBV11-2 and TRBJ2-1; D remains unclear. Germline CDR1 is SGHAT and CDR2 is FQNNGV. The CDR3 totals 14 residues. V was cut by 2 bases and J by 9 bases, with 14 bases left in between. CDR3 sequence: CASSLNLNYGEQFF. The CDR3 DNA is TGTGCCAGCAGCTTAAACCTTAACTATGGTGAGCAGTTCTTC.

The chain uses TRBV28 and TRBJ2-7, with 9 bases lining up with TRBD2. The CDR3 runs 16 residues. Germline loops: CDR1 MDHEN, CDR2 SYDVKM. V lost 4 bases, J lost 4 bases, and 11 bases stayed unmatched. The CDR3 nucleotides read TGTGCCAGCAGTTCCCCGCTAAGCGGGAGGATATACGAGCAGTACTTC. Its translation is CASSSPLSGRIYEQYF.

This rearrangement joins TRBV11-3 to TRBJ2-2; 9 nucleotides line up with TRBD1. There are 16 residues in the CDR3. Germline CDR1 SGHNT, CDR2 YENEEA. The V segment lost 5 bases and the J segment 0 bases; nucleotides outside the gene matches: 4. The chain's CDR3 is CASSPGQGSNTGELFF. The DNA of the CDR3 is TGTGCCAGCAGCCCGGGACAGGGTTCGAACACCGGGGAGCTGTTTTTT.

This chain uses TRBV11-3 with TRBJ2-1; TRBD1 might be the D (5 bases). CDR3 length equals 14 residues. V was cut by 5 bases and J by 4 bases, with 12 bases left in between. Per germline, CDR1 SGHNT and CDR2 YENEEA. CDR3 protein: CASSPRVGYNEQFF. DNA for the CDR3: TGTGCCAGCAGCCCCAGGGTTGGGTACAATGAGCAGTTCTTC. The whole variable domain, filled in from reference TRBV11-3 and TRBJ2-1, reads EAGVVQSPRYKIIEKKQPVAFWCNPISGHNTLYWYLQNLGQGPELLIRYENEEAVDDSQLPKDRFSAERLKGVDSTLKIQPAELGDSAVYLCASSPRVGYNEQFFGPGTRLTVL.

The chain carries TRBV28 and TRBJ2-4; perhaps TRBD1 as D (6 bases). The CDR3 totals 15 residues. In germline, CDR1 is MDHEN, CDR2 SYDVKM. V gave up 5 bases and J gave up 2 bases, with 13 bases separating them. The CDR3 loop reads CASSEPRGSKNIQYF. As DNA, the CDR3 is TGTGCCAGCAGTGAGCCCAGGGGATCCAAAAACATTCAGTACTTC.

V and J are TRBV6-5 and TRBJ2-7, with 10 bases aligning to TRBD1. With 6 bases clipped from V and 5 bases from J, the junction kept 4 bases outside the gene matches. The CDR3 totals 13 residues. CDR1 is MNHEY and CDR2 is SVGAGI in the germline V gene. The CDR3 loop reads CASRRTGGDEQYF. The CDR3 region has the DNA TGTGCCAGCAGGCGGACAGGGGGTGACGAGCAGTACTTC.

The rearrangement joins TRBV5-1 to TRBJ1-1; D not certain. CDR1 and CDR2 (germline): SGHRS, YFSETQ. This CDR3 contains 13 residues. V lost 0 bases and J lost 4, with 7 bases in between. The CDR3 bases are TGCGCCAGCAGCTTGGCCGGTAGCACTGAAGCTTTCTTT. It translates to CASSLAGSTEAFF.

The chain couples TRBV28 to TRBJ2-3, with D possibly TRBD1 on 6 matching bases. CDR1 MDHEN and CDR2 SYDVKM come from the germline V gene. V was clipped by 3 bases and J by 5 bases, with 15 bases between them. The CDR3 is 15 amino acids. CDR3 sequence (DNA): TGTGCCAGCAGTTTCGCAGGGGCGCTGGGAGATACGCAGTATTTT. As protein: CASSFAGALGDTQYF.